This section outlines one TCR beta chain sequence together with its context. This sample was included in a study of regulatory T cells in long-lasting Graves disease. Specified time point: newly diagnosed GD, antithyroid drugs for less than 3 months. PBMC-extracted RNA yielded the TCR library. The authors built TCR beta libraries using iRepertoire HTBI primers and Arm-PCR of CDR3 regions. TCRdb reprocessed the multiplex PCR reads via MiXCR and lists one record per CDR3 protein. This table holds roughly 500,000 distinct CDR3 sequences, approximately 13% found once. J was trimmed by 1 base and V by 7 bases; bases with no gene match: 7. CDR1 and CDR2 from the germline V gene are ENHRY and SYGVKD. There are 15 residues in the CDR3. The sample was also linked to a second study, of T cells in Graves' hyperthyroidism and ophthalmopathy. That report adds: Diagnoses were established using clinical symptoms, serum thyroxine and TRAb, thyroid ultrasound and orbital computed tomography.

The chain employs TRBV10-3 and TRBJ2-3, with 8 bases aligning to TRBD1. This specimen consisted of peripheral blood mononuclear cells (PBMCs), obtained at new diagnosis, from a patient treated with antithyroid drugs. The receptor was derived from a man aged 25-40 years with Graves disease. The CDR3 nucleotides read TGTGCCATCAACAAAGGACAGGGAGGCACAGATACGCAGTATTTT. As protein: CAINKGQGGTDTQYF.